This TCR beta chain was found in a study of Graves' ophthalmopathy and Graves' hyperthyroidism. Study findings and constraints: Progression of ophthalmopathy was predicted by the model with 65% to 71% sensitivity and around 72% specificity.

This clonotype was detected ten times or more. The antigen is not known. RNA transcripts yielded amplified TCR beta CDR3 regions. The workflow started with a first-round RT-PCR run with HTBI primers and then moved on to a second-round multiplex PCR. TCRdb processed the multiplex PCR reads anew with MiXCR; each CDR3 protein has one entry. The data show roughly 500,000 distinct CDR3 sequences, with approximately 15% seen just once and approximately 9.8% held by the top ten. If patients had other autoimmune diseases, uncontrolled infections, pregnancy or lactation, they were excluded. The CDR3 spans 19 residues. Germline CDR1 is SGHNT and CDR2 is YYREEE (reference sequence). The V segment lost 2 bases and the J segment 4 bases; nucleotides outside the gene matches: 19.

The receptor comes from a woman aged 25 to 45 with Graves' ophthalmopathy. This chain links TRBV5-4 with TRBJ1-1, with 8 positions matching TRBD1. The specimen was blood. CDR3 in amino acids: CASSFSLAGQGASGTEAFF. The CDR3 coding sequence is TGTGCCAGCAGCTTCAGTCTGGCAGGTCAGGGGGCTTCGGGCACTGAAGCTTTCTTT. The complete variable domain, with remaining parts taken from reference TRBV5-4 and TRBJ1-1, reads ETGVTQSPTHLIKTRGQQVTLRCSSQSGHNTVSWYQQALGQGPQFIFQYYREEENGRGNFPPRFSGLQFPNYSSELNVNALELDDSALYLCASSFSLAGQGASGTEAFFGQGTRLTVV.